Here is one T cell receptor (beta chain) with its context. The sample comes from a study of blood T cell repertoires in COVID-19. Measured with immunoSEQ multiplex PCR; TCRdb has only the in-frame clones, and not every one. The table lists about 76,000 clones, more than 80% of them singletons. Looked up from germline, CDR1 is SGHVS and CDR2 is FQNEAQ. This CDR3 contains 16 residues. V lost 1 base and J lost 5, with 16 bases in between. The chain employs TRBV7-8 and TRBJ2-3; possibly TRBD1 for D (6 bases). Sequenced: peripheral blood. This TCR came from a woman aged 60-70 years with acute or convalescent COVID-19. The CDR3 loop reads CASSLVQGHTIDTQYF. The DNA for the CDR3 is TGTGCCAGCAGCTTAGTGCAGGGACACACAATAGATACGCAGTATTTT.